One sample yielded the 27 T cell receptor beta chains listed below, sequenced in a study of T-cell memory formation after mild COVID-19. Via MiXCR, TCRdb re-called the 5' RACE reads, giving one row per CDR3 protein. The sample yields under 450,000 distinct CDR3 sequences, 20% to 25% seen once. The sample was PBMCs or a T cell subset sorted from them (not recorded which). The receptor set was obtained from a man aged 18 to 29 who had mild COVID-19 (a few samples of this study predate the infection). Cell type and time point are not known.

V and J are TRBV12-5 and TRBJ2-7, with D perhaps matching TRBD1 or TRBD2 (5 bases each). Germline CDR1 is LGHNT and CDR2 is FRNRAP. The germline V and J ends were trimmed by 9 bases and 5 bases, with 20 bases remaining between them. This CDR3 region has 14 residues. The CDR3 nucleotides are TGTGCTAGAGAGGAGACAGAGGGGCTCAACGAGCAGTACTTC. It yields the protein CAREETEGLNEQYF.

This clonotype has at least ten counts. This chain uses TRBV7-9 with TRBJ2-5; 7 bases align to TRBD2. The CDR3 loop spans 13 amino acids. CDR1 and CDR2 (germline): SEHNR, FQNEAQ (reference sequence). J lost 5 bases, V lost 8 bases, and 8 bases had no gene match. The CDR3 DNA sequence: TGTGCCAGCTCACGGGGGGTCAGGGAGACCCAGTACTTC. Its protein is CASSRGVRETQYF.

This clonotype appeared many times. The chain carries TRBV7-8 and TRBJ1-5, with TRBD1 identical over 9 bases. Germline CDR1 and CDR2: SGHVS and FQNEAQ. This CDR3 has 18 residues. The trim removed 5 bases at V and 0 bases at J, leaving 11 bases unmatched. CDR3 protein: CASSPDRGTRYSNQPQHF. The CDR3 DNA reads as TGTGCCAGCAGCCCCGACAGGGGGACCAGATATAGCAATCAGCCCCAGCATTTT.

V and J are TRBV12-3 or TRBV12-4 and TRBJ1-5; no reliable D call. This CDR3 is 15 amino acids long. V lost 5 bases and J lost 0, with 11 bases in between. The CDR3 is CASSPRRGSNQPQHF. The CDR3 region has the DNA TGTGCCAGCAGTCCCCGGCGAGGTAGCAATCAGCCCCAGCATTTT.

This clonotype was seen just once. The rearrangement uses TRBV7-2 and TRBJ1-4, with TRBD1 identical over 11 bases. The length of the CDR3 is 15 residues. V was pared by 1 base and J by 11 bases, with 6 bases of the junction left unmatched. CDR1 SGHTA and CDR2 FQGNSA come from the germline V gene. CDR3 DNA sequence: TGTGCCAGCAGCTTAGACGGACAGGGGGCTGGGAAACTGTTTTTT. The encoded protein is CASSLDGQGAGKLFF.

This clonotype has a handful of counts. V gene TRBV6-5 combines with J gene TRBJ2-1, with TRBD2 matching 7 bases. V was clipped by 3 bases and J by 6 bases; unmatched bases: 11. The germline gives CDR1 MNHEY, CDR2 SVGAGI. CDR3 size: 16 residues. The CDR3 nucleotides are TGTGCCAGCAGTTATGGCGGGGGACGCGCCCTCAATGAGCAGTTCTTC. It codes for CASSYGGGRALNEQFF.

This chain links TRBV4-3 with TRBJ2-1, with D uncertain. Looked up from germline, CDR1 is LGHNA and CDR2 is YSLEER. Trimming shortened V by 4 bases and J by 10 bases, and 14 bases separated the two germline ends. The CDR3 is 13 residues long. The CDR3 bases are TGCGCCAGCAGCCCCGACGGAATTACCGAGCAGTTCTTC. This sequence encodes CASSPDGITEQFF.

The genes are TRBV25-1 and TRBJ2-1; 7 bases align to TRBD1. Looked up from germline, CDR1 is MGHDK and CDR2 is SYGVNS. This CDR3 is 11 amino acids long. The trim removed 6 bases at V and 12 bases at J, leaving 5 bases unmatched. The DNA of the CDR3 is TGTGCCAGCAGGACAGGGCGGCGGCAGTTCTTC. Encoded protein: CASRTGRRQFF.

CDR3 in amino acids: CASSFPPRLGNSPLHF. The CDR3 DNA reads TGTGCCAGCAGCTTTCCCCCAAGGTTGGGGAATTCACCCCTCCACTTT. J is TRBJ1-6 and V is TRBV11-2; D is undetermined. Germline V lookup: CDR1 SGHAT, CDR2 FQNNGV. Trimming stripped 3 bases from V and 7 bases from J, with 16 bases between. CDR3 length equals 16 residues.

The sample holds a few counts of this clonotype. The J gene is TRBJ2-7, the V gene TRBV12-3 or TRBV12-4; D remains unclear. The V gene lost 3 bases and the J gene lost 2 bases, with 14 bases spanning the gap. This CDR3 contains 15 residues. The CDR3 DNA reads as TGTGCCAGCAGTTTGGCCCTGGGGTCCGCCTACGAGCAGTACTTC. This translates into CASSLALGSAYEQYF.

The J gene is TRBJ2-5, the V gene TRBV27; D uncertain. From germline, CDR1 is MNHEY and CDR2 SMNVEV (reference sequence). The CDR3 loop spans 13 amino acids. The V gene lost 5 bases and the J gene lost 5 bases, with 12 bases spanning the gap. Here the CDR3 DNA reads TGTGCCAGCAGTCCTCGGACGCGGGAGACCCAGTACTTC. It translates to CASSPRTRETQYF.

This clonotype was counted many times. The chain employs TRBV6-2 or TRBV6-3 and TRBJ1-1, with no clear D. The CDR3 runs 12 residues. The V and J ends lost 2 bases and 2 bases respectively, with 3 bases between them. Per the germline V gene, CDR1 is MNHEY and CDR2 is SVGEGT. The CDR3 bases are TGTGCCAGCAGTTACAGAAACACTGAAGCTTTCTTT. Protein: CASSYRNTEAFF.

The genes are TRBV18 and TRBJ1-1; D unclear. The CDR3 has 14 amino acids. Trimming took 4 bases from V and 6 from J, leaving 15 bases between them. Per germline, CDR1 KGHSH and CDR2 LQKENI. CDR3 residues: CASSLDPEYAEAFF. The CDR3 region has the DNA TGTGCCAGCTCACTGGACCCCGAGTACGCTGAAGCTTTCTTT.

The rearrangement links TRBV20-1 to TRBJ2-5; D perhaps matches TRBD1 (6 bases). Germline CDR1 is DFQATT and CDR2 is SNEGSKA (reference sequence). V was cut by 6 bases and J by 1 base, with 12 bases left in between. CDR3 length: 13 residues. The DNA of the CDR3 is TGCAGTGCCATACAGGGCCCCCAAGAGACCCAGTACTTC. Encoded protein: CSAIQGPQETQYF.

This clonotype occurred many times. This chain connects TRBV11-2 to TRBJ2-5; TRBD1 agrees at 8 bases. This CDR3 is built from 16 residues. The ends lost 2 bases at V and 7 bases at J; junction bases unmatched: 12. Per the germline V gene, CDR1 is SGHAT and CDR2 is FQNNGV. The CDR3, as DNA: TGTGCCAGCAGCTTATCGCGCAGGGGGCGCAGGGGGACCCAGTACTTC. Translated, it gives CASSLSRRGRRGTQYF.

This clonotype occurred a few times. The chain links TRBV5-1 to TRBJ2-1; the match to TRBD2 covers 11 bases. The germline CDR1 and CDR2 sequences are SGHRS and YFSETQ. Trimming cost V 4 bases and J 3 bases; bases outside gene matches: 9. The CDR3 consists of 17 residues. CDR3 residues: CASSPSSGGTNYNEQFF. CDR3 sequence (DNA): TGCGCCAGCAGCCCATCTAGCGGGGGGACCAACTACAATGAGCAGTTCTTC.

The chain combines TRBV9 with TRBJ1-2, with no clear D. With 3 bases removed from V and 1 base from J, the gap between germline ends came to 7 bases. This CDR3 comprises 13 residues. Germline V gene data show CDR1 as SGDLS and CDR2 as YYNGEE. The CDR3, as DNA: TGTGCCAGCAGCGGTGGCGTTAACTATGGCTACACCTTC. It yields the protein CASSGGVNYGYTF.

This clonotype showed up just a few times. This chain joins TRBV4-3 and TRBJ2-1; the match to TRBD1 covers 11 bases. CDR3 length: 16 amino acids. J gave up 7 bases and V 0 bases, and 5 bases lay outside the gene matches. Germline CDR1 and CDR2: LGHNA and YSLEER. For the CDR3, the DNA is TGCGCCAGCAGCCAAGATTGGGACAGGGGGACTAATGAGCAGTTCTTC. It is translated as CASSQDWDRGTNEQFF.

The CDR3 protein is CASSFQTDTQYF. In DNA, the CDR3 is TGTGCCAGCAGCTTTCAAACAGATACGCAGTATTTT. The chain combines TRBV7-8 with TRBJ2-3; D gene unclear. Trimming removed 3 bases at V and 3 bases at J, with 4 bases between. Germline V gives CDR1 SGHVS, CDR2 FQNEAQ. This CDR3 contains 12 residues.

The sample holds a few counts of this clonotype. The J gene is TRBJ2-3, the V gene TRBV7-9, with a tentative D call TRBD2 (5 bases). With 3 bases removed from V and 6 bases from J, the gap between germline ends came to 13 bases. Germline assignment: CDR1 SEHNR and CDR2 FQNEAQ (reference sequence). The CDR3 is 14 amino acids. CDR3 DNA: TGTGCCAGCAGCTTGGTTAGCGCGTACGATACGCAGTATTTT. This translates into CASSLVSAYDTQYF.

V gene TRBV29-1 combines with J gene TRBJ1-2; D is possibly TRBD1 (5 bases). Trimming left V 4 bases short and J 3 bases short, with 21 bases between. There are 16 residues in the CDR3. CDR1 is SQVTM and CDR2 is ANQGSEA in the germline V gene. CDR3 nucleotides: TGCAGCGTTGTAGACCCCGAGGTGGGGCTTGACTATGGCTACACCTTC. Its translation is CSVVDPEVGLDYGYTF. The full variable domain, in which reference TRBV29-1 and TRBJ1-2 provide the parts outside the CDR3, is SAVISQKPSRDICQRGTSLTIQCQVDSQVTMMFWYRQQPGQSLTLIATANQGSEATYESGFVIDKFPISRPNLTFSTLTVSNMSPEDSSIYLCSVVDPEVGLDYGYTFGSGTRLTVV.

This clonotype was picked up many times. The gene calls are TRBV7-9 and TRBJ2-3, with TRBD2 matching 8 bases. Germline V gene lookup returns CDR1 SEHNR and CDR2 FQNEAQ (reference sequence). V shed 5 bases, J shed 2 bases, and the junction held 6 bases outside the gene matches. This CDR3 comprises 15 residues. The CDR3 is CASSAGTSITDTQYF. The CDR3 region has the DNA TGTGCCAGCAGCGCCGGGACTAGTATCACAGATACGCAGTATTTT.

The chain joins TRBV4-2 to TRBJ2-7; TRBD2 matches at 8 bases. The length of the CDR3 is 14 residues. Germline loops: CDR1 LGHNA, CDR2 YNFKEQ. After removal of 1 base from V and 5 bases from J, the junction contained 4 bases not matched to a gene. As DNA, the CDR3 is TGTGCCAGCAGCCAAGTTTCCGGGGGGGACGAGCAGTACTTC. This codes for CASSQVSGGDEQYF.

The chain combines TRBV4-2 with TRBJ2-3, with D possibly being TRBD1 (6 bases). This CDR3 has 15 amino acids. Germline V gene data show CDR1 as LGHNA and CDR2 as YNFKEQ. Trimming left V 1 base short and J 2 bases short, with 10 bases between. This chain's CDR3 is CASSQGQENTDTQYF. The CDR3 DNA is TGTGCCAGCAGCCAAGGACAGGAGAACACAGATACGCAGTATTTT.

This clonotype has only a few counts. The CDR3 protein is CASSSTGFGTDTQYF. CDR3 bases: TGTGCCAGCAGTTCGACAGGGTTCGGGACAGATACGCAGTATTTT. The chain carries TRBV6-5 and TRBJ2-3, with 7 bases lining up with TRBD1. Germline V gene sequence: CDR1 MNHEY, CDR2 SVGAGI. V was pared by 4 bases and J by 3 bases, with 7 bases of the junction left unmatched. This CDR3 has 15 amino acids.

This clonotype has only a few counts. V usage is TRBV27 and J usage is TRBJ1-5, with D maybe TRBD1 (5 bases). Trimming shortened V by 5 bases and J by 4 bases, and 15 bases separated the two germline ends. This CDR3 region has 15 residues. Germline V lookup: CDR1 MNHEY, CDR2 SMNVEV (reference sequence). For the CDR3, the DNA is TGTGCCAGCAGTCCATCGACAGTGGGGAATCAGCCCCAGCATTTT. Amino acid sequence: CASSPSTVGNQPQHF.

This clonotype was seen more than once but under ten times. The chain uses TRBV5-1 and TRBJ1-1; 8 bases agree with TRBD1. The CDR3 has 16 residues. After removal of 4 bases from V and 3 bases from J, the junction contained 11 bases not matched to a gene. Per the germline V gene, CDR1 is SGHRS and CDR2 is YFSETQ. The CDR3 sequence is CASSPGQGTTYTEAFF. CDR3 nucleotide sequence: TGCGCCAGCAGCCCAGGACAGGGTACAACTTACACTGAAGCTTTCTTT. Full variable domain (outside the CDR3, taken from reference TRBV5-1 and TRBJ1-1): KAGVTQTPRYLIKTRGQQVTLSCSPISGHRSVSWYQQTPGQGLQFLFEYFSETQRNKGNFPGRFSGRQFSNSRSEMNVSTLELGDSALYLCASSPGQGTTYTEAFFGQGTRLTVV.